Listed here are 2 T cell receptor beta chains from one sample, sequenced in a study of metastatic and nonmetastatic thyroid tumors. MiXCR reprocessed the PCR reads for TCRdb. The data hold 35,000 to 50,000 clones, with less than 5% observed a single time. Thyroid surgery took place with no prior treatment in any patient. The sequencing sample was made of blood. Receptor source: a female donor with papillary thyroid cancer or a benign thyroid nodule (not recorded which). Some clones in this sample may be carry-over from other donors' samples.

This clone was observed a few times. This could be a read error, since a much larger clone is one nucleotide away. Other DNA sequences in this specimen translate into the identical CDR3. V gene TRBV10-1 combines with J gene TRBJ2-3; 10 bases line up with TRBD2. Germline CDR1 is WNHNN and CDR2 is SYGVQD (reference sequence). The CDR3 consists of 16 residues. V dropped 9 bases and J dropped 5; count of bases not matched to a gene: 14. CDR3 residues: CASQASGTSDGDTQYF. As DNA, the CDR3 is TGCGCCAGTCAAGCATCCGGGACTAGCGATGGAGATACGCAGTATTTT.

This clone is classed as medium-sized. The rearrangement joins TRBV6-1 to TRBJ2-7, with 13 positions matching TRBD2. Germline trimming cut 5 bases from V and 0 bases from J; bases unmatched to any gene: 1. CDR1 MNHNS and CDR2 SASEGT come from the germline V gene. CDR3 length: 15 residues. The CDR3 loop is CASSRTSGSSYEQYF. For the CDR3, the DNA is TGTGCCAGCAGTAGGACTAGCGGGAGCTCCTACGAGCAGTACTTC.